The 21 T cell receptor beta chains given below trace back to one sample, sequenced in a study of blood T cell repertoires in COVID-19 (TCRdb year 2020). Receptors were amplified or captured by the immunoSEQ multiplex PCR assay. TCRdb took over this immuneACCESS table, retaining in-frame rearrangements with V and J assigned. Such tables are incomplete; in checked studies, under half of the missing clones stem from an unresolved V gene, and the remainder is unexplained. Present in this sample are more than 60,000 clones, over 80% of which were seen just once. The ten largest account for about 5% of the sample. The sample comprised peripheral blood. All receptors come from a man in his sixties with active or convalescent COVID-19.

This clone was picked up one time. The V gene is TRBV9, the J gene TRBJ1-1; 11 positions agree with TRBD1. V trimming: 0 bases; J trimming: 8 bases; junction bases outside the gene matches: 3. The germline CDR1 and CDR2 sequences are SGDLS and YYNGEE. This CDR3 is 14 amino acids long. The chain's CDR3 is CASSVGRTGGEAFF. For the CDR3, the DNA is TGTGCCAGCAGCGTAGGCCGGACAGGGGGCGAAGCTTTCTTT.

The CDR3 protein is CASSPAFQETQYF. The CDR3, as DNA: TGTGCCAGCTCACCGGCCTTCCAAGAGACCCAGTACTTC. V is TRBV18 and J is TRBJ2-5; no firm D call. Germline lookup yields CDR1 KGHSH and CDR2 LQKENI. Between the trimmed V and J ends, which lost 3 bases and 1 base, there was a span of 6 bases. The CDR3 covers 13 residues.

The V gene is TRBV9, the J gene TRBJ2-7; maybe TRBD2 (5 bases). The CDR3 contains 14 residues. Germline CDR1 is SGDLS and CDR2 is YYNGEE. With 0 bases removed from V and 3 bases from J, the gap between germline ends came to 10 bases. The CDR3 loop is CASSVEGAYYEQYF. The DNA of the CDR3 is TGTGCCAGCAGCGTAGAGGGAGCCTACTACGAGCAGTACTTC.

This chain links TRBV6-2 or TRBV6-3 with TRBJ1-5; 8 bases are shared with TRBD1. The germline V gene encodes CDR1 MNHEY and CDR2 SVGEGT. The CDR3 has 15 amino acids. V was clipped by 5 bases and J by 2 bases; unmatched bases: 5. Written as DNA, the CDR3 is TGTGCCAGCAGTCGACAGGGGATGGGCAATCAGCCCCAGCATTTT. Its protein product is CASSRQGMGNQPQHF.

This chain links TRBV11-1 with TRBJ1-1, with 7 bases matching TRBD1. Germline lookup yields CDR1 SGHAT and CDR2 FQDESV (reference sequence). The CDR3 runs to 13 residues. The J segment lost 0 bases and the V segment lost 6 bases, leaving 1 base of the junction unmatched. The CDR3 DNA reads as TGTGCCAGCAGGACAGGGATGAACACTGAAGCTTTCTTT. Translating it yields CASRTGMNTEAFF.

This chain uses TRBV3-1 (or the pseudogene TRBV3-2) with TRBJ2-7, with 7 bases aligning to TRBD2. V lost 0 bases and J lost 7; bases outside the gene matches: 12. The CDR3 totals 16 residues. The germline V gene has CDR1 LGHDT and CDR2 YNNKEL (reference sequence). The chain's CDR3 is CASSQERSSAGGEQYF. The CDR3 DNA follows: TGTGCCAGCAGCCAAGAAAGGTCGAGCGCCGGGGGGGAGCAGTACTTC.

The chain recombines TRBV2 with TRBJ1-6; D remains ambiguous. Germline V gene sequence: CDR1 SNHLY, CDR2 FYNNEI. V shed 3 bases and J shed 3 bases, with 9 bases lying between them. This CDR3 has 15 amino acids. This CDR3 is CASSDSGFYNSPLHF. DNA for the CDR3: TGTGCCAGCAGTGATTCGGGATTCTATAATTCACCCCTCCACTTT.

The chain carries TRBV6-4 and TRBJ2-2; 14 bases fit TRBD2. Germline values: CDR1 MRHNA, CDR2 SNTAGT. The junction had 2 bases not matched to a gene; V was cut back by 5 bases and J by 6 bases. The CDR3 extends over 15 amino acids. The CDR3: CASSRLAGGSGELFF. The CDR3 region has the DNA TGTGCCAGCAGTCGACTAGCGGGGGGGTCCGGGGAGCTGTTTTTT.

The V gene is TRBV7-6, the J gene TRBJ2-2; possible D gene TRBD2, 7 bases. Per the germline V gene, CDR1 is SGHVS and CDR2 is FNYEAQ. V lost 2 bases to trimming and J lost 6 bases, with 13 bases between them. The CDR3 is 15 amino acids. The CDR3 nucleotides are TGTGCCAGCAGCTTATTCGGGGGGCAGTCCGGGGAGCTGTTTTTT. Amino acid sequence: CASSLFGGQSGELFF.

The rearrangement links TRBV7-2 to TRBJ2-7; 14 nucleotides line up with TRBD2. The CDR3 sequence is 15 residues long. Trimming took 5 bases from V and 2 from J; bases not matched to a gene: 2. The germline V gene has CDR1 SGHTA and CDR2 FQGNSA. CDR3 in DNA: TGTGCCAGCAGCGTGACTAGCGGGGGGGCCTACGAGCAGTACTTC. It translates to CASSVTSGGAYEQYF.

V is TRBV6-5 and J is TRBJ1-2, with a tentative D call TRBD1 (5 bases). The CDR3 covers 13 residues. The V and J ends lost 4 bases and 7 bases respectively, with 13 bases between them. Germline CDR1 reads MNHEY; CDR2 reads SVGAGI. The DNA of the CDR3 is TGTGCCAGCAGTTTGGGGGGTTTAGGTGGCTACACCTTC. Protein product: CASSLGGLGGYTF.

This CDR3 is CASSKTRGGNQPQHF. CDR3 nucleotides: TGTGCCAGCAGCAAGACGCGGGGAGGCAATCAGCCCCAGCATTTT. The rearrangement joins TRBV7-9 to TRBJ1-5; no firm D call. Germline V lookup: CDR1 SEHNR, CDR2 FQNEAQ (reference sequence). This CDR3 is built from 15 residues. V was clipped by 5 bases and J by 2 bases, with 13 bases between them.

The rearrangement links TRBV4-1 to TRBJ1-5; unclear D gene. Germline CDR1 MGHRA, CDR2 YSYEKL. The CDR3 is 14 amino acids. Deletions cut 2 bases from V and 5 bases from J, with 10 bases between. Here the CDR3 reads CASSQNRGDQPQHF. CDR3 DNA sequence: TGCGCCAGCAGCCAAAATCGCGGAGATCAGCCCCAGCATTTT.

The chain's CDR3 is CATSRDQGAGSPLHF. In nucleotides, the CDR3 is TGTGCCACCAGCAGAGATCAGGGGGCGGGATCACCCCTCCACTTT. The chain recombines TRBV15 with TRBJ1-6, with 8 nucleotides matching TRBD1. Germline values: CDR1 LNHNV, CDR2 YYDKDF (reference sequence). The CDR3 contains 15 residues. Unmatched junction bases numbered 5, after V lost 0 bases and J lost 10 bases. Drawing the rest from reference TRBV15 and TRBJ1-6, the complete variable domain is DAMVIQNPRYQVTQFGKPVTLSCSQTLNHNVMYWYQQKSSQAPKLLFHYYDKDFNNEADTPDNFQSRRPNTSFCFLDIRSPGLGDTAMYLCATSRDQGAGSPLHFGNGTRLTVT.

This chain connects TRBV4-3 to TRBJ2-7; maybe TRBD1 (7 bases). Per the germline V gene, CDR1 is LGHNA and CDR2 is YSLEER. The CDR3 spans 15 residues. V was pared by 4 bases and J by 3 bases, with 16 bases between. The DNA for the CDR3 is TGCGCCAGCAGCCTATCCAGACAGGGAGGCTACGAGCAGTACTTC. Protein sequence: CASSLSRQGGYEQYF.

This clone was seen a single time. The chain employs TRBV6-1 and TRBJ2-6; TRBD1 agrees at 10 bases. V gave up 4 bases and J gave up 3 bases; unmatched junction bases: 6. The CDR3 covers 17 residues. Germline V gives CDR1 MNHNS, CDR2 SASEGT. For the CDR3, the DNA is TGTGCCAGCAGTGCCCGGGACAGGGGAGGTGGGGCCAACGTCCTGACTTTC. The encoded protein is CASSARDRGGGANVLTF.

The V gene is TRBV7-2, the J gene TRBJ1-6, with 8 positions matching TRBD1. The J segment lost 7 bases and the V segment lost 2 bases, leaving 7 bases of the junction unmatched. From germline, CDR1 is SGHTA and CDR2 FQGNSA. CDR3 length: 16 residues. As DNA, the CDR3 is TGTGCCAGCAGCTTAAGCCCGCAGGGGGCCAATTCACCCCTCCACTTT. The encoded protein is CASSLSPQGANSPLHF.

The chain uses TRBV28 and TRBJ2-5; 8 bases align to TRBD2. The CDR3 extends over 13 amino acids. The V gene's germline CDR1 is MDHEN and CDR2 SYDVKM. V dropped 4 bases and J dropped 5; count of bases not matched to a gene: 3. CDR3 amino acids: CASSSGGHETQYF. The CDR3 DNA reads TGTGCCAGCAGTTCGGGGGGGCACGAGACCCAGTACTTC.

A word on this clone: Here the CDR3 omits its conserved ending phenylalanine or tryptophan, so a read error is the likely source. The DNA is left out, because the CDR3 cannot be placed on it with certainty; the CDR3 is given as TCRdb lists it. The rearrangement uses TRBV12-3 or TRBV12-4 and TRBJ2-3; the table assigns TRBD2, which was not confirmed against the DNA. With termini counted, the CDR3 has 11 amino acids. Here the CDR3 reads CASSFLAGGQV.

This chain joins TRBV24-1 and TRBJ2-3; the D is unclear. Germline CDR1 is KGHDR and CDR2 is SFDVKD. This CDR3 has 14 amino acids. V lost 3 bases, J lost 1 base, and 7 bases lay in between. CDR3 region: CATSDRLGTDTQYF. Written as DNA, the CDR3 is TGTGCCACCAGTGATCGGTTAGGCACAGATACGCAGTATTTT.

V and J are TRBV4-3 and TRBJ1-5; TRBD1 matches at 8 bases. Germline V gene lookup returns CDR1 LGHNA and CDR2 YSLEER. V lost 0 bases, J lost 5 bases, and 3 bases stayed unmatched. This CDR3 has 15 residues. The CDR3 nucleotides read TGCGCCAGCAGCCAAGACACAGGGGGATATCAGCCCCAGCATTTT. Translating it yields CASSQDTGGYQPQHF.